This entry describes one T cell receptor (beta chain). The antigen is unknown. These data originate in a study of regulatory T cells in long-lasting Graves disease. Study-level information: Graves' patients (newly diagnosed) had been on antithyroid drugs under 3 months.

According to the study, TCR beta libraries were built with iRepertoire HTBI primers and CDR3-region Arm-PCR. Each CDR3 protein is one row after TCRdb ran MiXCR on the multiplex PCR reads. The sample comprises approximately 300,000 distinct CDR3 sequences, about a sixth of which are singletons, and 38% rests with the top ten. The germline V gene has CDR1 LNHDA and CDR2 SQIVND (reference sequence). V lost 6 bases and J 5 bases, leaving 14 bases between the germline ends. This CDR3 region has 13 residues. Time point denoted: newly diagnosed GD, antithyroid drugs for less than 3 months. PBMC RNA served as the TCR library source. The study's findings and limits: There were preferences for TRBV28, TRBJ1-2 and TRBJ2-5 in persistent disease. Persistent Graves' disease cases displayed lower TCR diversity than newly diagnosed ones.

This TCR was recovered from a female donor with Graves disease. Specimen: peripheral blood mononuclear cells (PBMCs), collected at new diagnosis, from a patient treated with antithyroid drugs. This rearrangement joins TRBV19 to TRBJ2-7, with no clear D. This CDR3 reads CASSCRHCDEQYF. CDR3 DNA: TGTGCCAGTAGCTGCAGGCACTGCGACGAGCAGTACTTC.